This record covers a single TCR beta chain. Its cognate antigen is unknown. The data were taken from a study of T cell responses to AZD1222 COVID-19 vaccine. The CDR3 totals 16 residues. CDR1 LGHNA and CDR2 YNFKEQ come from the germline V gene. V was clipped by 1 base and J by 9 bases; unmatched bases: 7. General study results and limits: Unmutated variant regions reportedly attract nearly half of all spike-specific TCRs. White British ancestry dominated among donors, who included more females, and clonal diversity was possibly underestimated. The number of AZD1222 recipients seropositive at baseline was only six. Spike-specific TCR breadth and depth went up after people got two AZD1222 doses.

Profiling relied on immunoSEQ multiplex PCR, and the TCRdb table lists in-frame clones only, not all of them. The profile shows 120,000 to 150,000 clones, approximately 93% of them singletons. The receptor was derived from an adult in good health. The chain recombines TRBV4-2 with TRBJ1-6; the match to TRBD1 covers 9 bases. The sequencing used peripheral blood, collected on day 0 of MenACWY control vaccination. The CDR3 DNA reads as TGTGCCAGCAGCCAAGCCGGACAGGGGTCAAGTTCACCCCTCCACTTT. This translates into CASSQAGQGSSSPLHF.